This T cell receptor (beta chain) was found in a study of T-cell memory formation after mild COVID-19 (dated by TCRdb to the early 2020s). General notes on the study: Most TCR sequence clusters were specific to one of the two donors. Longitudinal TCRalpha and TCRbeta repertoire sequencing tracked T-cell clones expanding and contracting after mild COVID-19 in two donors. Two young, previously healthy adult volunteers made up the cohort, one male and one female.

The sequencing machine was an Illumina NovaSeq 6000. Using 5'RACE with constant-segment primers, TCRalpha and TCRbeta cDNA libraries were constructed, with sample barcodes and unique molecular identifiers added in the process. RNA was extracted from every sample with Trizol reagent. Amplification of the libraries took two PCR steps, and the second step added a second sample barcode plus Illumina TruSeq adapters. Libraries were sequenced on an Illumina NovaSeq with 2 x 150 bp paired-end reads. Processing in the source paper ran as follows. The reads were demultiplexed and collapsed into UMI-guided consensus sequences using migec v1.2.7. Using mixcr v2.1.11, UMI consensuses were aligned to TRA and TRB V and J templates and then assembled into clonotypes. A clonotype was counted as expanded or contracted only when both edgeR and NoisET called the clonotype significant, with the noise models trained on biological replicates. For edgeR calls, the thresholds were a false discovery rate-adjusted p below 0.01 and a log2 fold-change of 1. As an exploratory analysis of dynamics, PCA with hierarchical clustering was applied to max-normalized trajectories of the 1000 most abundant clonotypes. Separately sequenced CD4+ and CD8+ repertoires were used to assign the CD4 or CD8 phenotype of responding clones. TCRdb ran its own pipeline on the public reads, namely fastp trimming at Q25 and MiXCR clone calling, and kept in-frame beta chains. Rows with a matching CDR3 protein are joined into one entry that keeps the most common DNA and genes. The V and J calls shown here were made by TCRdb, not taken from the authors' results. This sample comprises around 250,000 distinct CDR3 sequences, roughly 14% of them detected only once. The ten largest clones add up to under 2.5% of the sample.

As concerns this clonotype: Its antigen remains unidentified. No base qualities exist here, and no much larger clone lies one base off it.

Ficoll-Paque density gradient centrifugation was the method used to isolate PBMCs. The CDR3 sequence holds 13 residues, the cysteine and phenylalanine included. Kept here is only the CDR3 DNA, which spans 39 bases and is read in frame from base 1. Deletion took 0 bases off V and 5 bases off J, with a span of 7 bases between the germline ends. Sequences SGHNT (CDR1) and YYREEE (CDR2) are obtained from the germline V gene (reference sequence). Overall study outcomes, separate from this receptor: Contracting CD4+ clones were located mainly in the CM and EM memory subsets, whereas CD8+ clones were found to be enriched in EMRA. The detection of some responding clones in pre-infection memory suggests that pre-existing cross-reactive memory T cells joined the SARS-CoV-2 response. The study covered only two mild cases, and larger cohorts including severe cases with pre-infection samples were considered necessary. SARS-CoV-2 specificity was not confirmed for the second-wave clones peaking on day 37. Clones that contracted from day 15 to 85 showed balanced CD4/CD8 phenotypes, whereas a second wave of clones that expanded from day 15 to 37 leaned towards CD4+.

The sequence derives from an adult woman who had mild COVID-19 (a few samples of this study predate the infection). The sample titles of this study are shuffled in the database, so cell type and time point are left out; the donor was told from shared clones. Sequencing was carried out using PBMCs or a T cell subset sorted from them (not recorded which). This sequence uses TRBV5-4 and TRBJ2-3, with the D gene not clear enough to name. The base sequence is TGTGCCAGCAGCTTGGGTCTTCGAGATACGCAGTATTTT. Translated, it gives CASSLGLRDTQYF. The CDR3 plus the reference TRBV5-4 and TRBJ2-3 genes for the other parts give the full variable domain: ETGVTQSPTHLIKTRGQQVTLRCSSQSGHNTVSWYQQALGQGPQFIFQYYREEENGRGNFPPRFSGLQFPNYSSELNVNALELDDSALYLCASSLGLRDTQYFGPGTRLTVL.